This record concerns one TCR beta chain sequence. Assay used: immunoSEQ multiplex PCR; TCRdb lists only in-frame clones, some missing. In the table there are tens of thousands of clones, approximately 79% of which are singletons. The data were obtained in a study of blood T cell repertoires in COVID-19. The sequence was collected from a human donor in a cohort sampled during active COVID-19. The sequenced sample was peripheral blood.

The CDR3 loop reads CASSSPGEGAADTQYF. CDR3 DNA: TGTGCCAGCAGCTCCCCGGGGGAGGGCGCAGCAGATACGCAGTATTTT. The chain is built from TRBV5-8 and TRBJ2-3, with TRBD2 identical over 7 bases. The length of the CDR3 is 16 residues. The germline V gene has CDR1 SGHTS and CDR2 YDEGEE. V lost 3 bases, J lost 4 bases, and 11 bases stayed unmatched.